This is a list of T cell receptor beta chains from one sample in a study of T cell responses to AZD1222 COVID-19 vaccine. The protocol was immunoSEQ multiplex PCR, while the TCRdb copy is restricted to in-frame clones and leaves out a portion. The repertoire holds some 120,000 clones, with more than 80% as singletons. The input for sequencing was peripheral blood, taken 28 days after the second dose of the MenACWY control vaccine. All receptors come from an adult who received the MenACWY meningococcal vaccine as a control. Each CDR3 is given with its conserved first and last residue. Each record gives: V gene, CDR3 protein.

V gene: TRBV16
CDR3 protein: CASSQPTGRNQPQHF

V gene: TRBV28
CDR3 protein: CASSRLADFTGELFF

V gene: TRBV7-2
CDR3 protein: CASSPDPIEKLFF

V gene: TRBV29-1
CDR3 protein: CSLRQGAGETQYF

V gene: TRBV28
CDR3 protein: CASSLPNTGIYGYTF

V gene: TRBV18
CDR3 protein: CASSPKKGGGDSGNTIYF

V gene: TRBV10-2
CDR3 protein: CASSPGTGGKETQYF

V gene: TRBV6-1
CDR3 protein: CASSEFGPFNTDTQYF

V gene: TRBV28
CDR3 protein: CASSLGLGPKNIQYF

V gene: TRBV5-1
CDR3 protein: CASSLVPGRETQYF

V gene: TRBV5-4
CDR3 protein: CASSRAGRGTDTQYF

V gene: TRBV4-1
CDR3 protein: CASSLGTSGSGTQYF

V gene: TRBV7-2
CDR3 protein: CASSLGQGLTNQPQHF

V gene: TRBV28
CDR3 protein: CASRGTRGTNQPQHF

V gene: TRBV11-2
CDR3 protein: CASSFQGTSTDTQYF

V gene: TRBV19
CDR3 protein: CASSIDLGNEQFF

V gene: TRBV4-1
CDR3 protein: CASSQDIFREMDTEAFF

V gene: TRBV6-7
CDR3 protein: CASGGDQPQHF

V gene: TRBV7-6
CDR3 protein: CASSPLNSGTEAFF

V gene: TRBV19
CDR3 protein: CASSIRTGGGYGYTF

V gene: TRBV12-3/TRBV12-4
CDR3 protein: CASSFSTTVQHF

V gene: TRBV10-3
CDR3 protein: CAISWDRSNQPQHF

V gene: TRBV11-3
CDR3 protein: CASSLEGGREETQYF